The 31 T cell receptor beta chains below were found in one sample sequenced in a study of regulatory T cells in long-lasting Graves disease. For TCR beta, libraries came from iRepertoire HTBI primers and Arm-PCR of CDR3 regions. One entry per CDR3 protein results from TCRdb running MiXCR on the multiplex PCR reads. The repertoire holds 650,000 to 700,000 distinct CDR3 sequences, with 25% to 35% as singletons. Time point given: persistent/refractory GD, antithyroid drugs over 5 years with positive TRAb. The TCR library was made from RNA that had been extracted from PBMCs in TRIzol. Sequencing was performed on peripheral blood mononuclear cells (PBMCs), taken when the disease was refractory, from a patient treated with antithyroid drugs. The receptors were sampled from a female donor with Graves disease.

This clonotype was detected only a few times. The chain has TRBV5-1 and TRBJ1-4, with TRBD1 as a possible D gene (6 bases). There are 14 residues in the CDR3. Trimming cost V 2 bases and J 7 bases, with 12 bases left between them. Germline V gene lookup returns CDR1 SGHRS and CDR2 YFSETQ. The CDR3, as DNA: TGCGCCAGCAGCTTAACAGGGTTTGGTGAAAAACTGTTTTTT. This codes for CASSLTGFGEKLFF. Full variable domain (remainder filled in from reference TRBV5-1 and TRBJ1-4): KAGVTQTPRYLIKTRGQQVTLSCSPISGHRSVSWYQQTPGQGLQFLFEYFSETQRNKGNFPGRFSGRQFSNSRSEMNVSTLELGDSALYLCASSLTGFGEKLFFGSGTQLSVL.

A few counts support this clonotype. The chain couples TRBV9 to TRBJ2-5, with 9 bases fitting TRBD2. Per the germline V gene, CDR1 is SGDLS and CDR2 is YYNGEE. The V segment lost 4 bases and the J segment 4 bases; nucleotides outside the gene matches: 5. The CDR3 runs 14 residues. The CDR3 loop is CASSPAGGIETQYF. For the CDR3, the DNA is TGTGCCAGCAGCCCCGCGGGAGGGATAGAGACCCAGTACTTC.

This clonotype was picked up one time. This rearrangement joins TRBV6-2 or TRBV6-3 to TRBJ1-1; D is ambiguous. CDR1 and CDR2 (germline): MNHEY, SVGEGT. Trimming stripped 5 bases from V and 8 bases from J, with 12 bases between. The CDR3 has 12 residues. The CDR3 loop reads CASSTDGSEAFF. In DNA, the CDR3 is TGTGCCAGCAGTACCGACGGATCGGAAGCTTTCTTT.

The V and J genes are TRBV29-1 and TRBJ2-5, with D perhaps matching TRBD2 (6 bases). Trimming took off 7 bases at V and 0 bases at J, with 15 bases between the two ends. The germline V gene has CDR1 SQVTM and CDR2 ANQGSEA. This CDR3 comprises 14 residues. The CDR3 here is CSGAPGGYQETQYF. The CDR3, as DNA: TGCAGCGGCGCCCCCGGGGGATACCAAGAGACCCAGTACTTC.

The V call is TRBV20-1, the J call TRBJ1-2; D may be TRBD1 (5 bases). V gave up 3 bases and J gave up 8 bases, with 19 bases separating them. This CDR3 is built from 14 residues. Per germline, CDR1 DFQATT and CDR2 SNEGSKA (reference sequence). CDR3 sequence reads: CSASVLVGGGGYTF. In DNA, the CDR3 is TGCAGTGCTAGTGTTCTTGTTGGGGGTGGGGGCTACACCTTC.

Remarks on this clonotype: The junction departs from germline at one end; a sequencing error may be responsible. This chain connects TRBV7-9 to TRBJ1-3, with a possible D match to TRBD1 (6 bases). CDR3 length equals 15 residues. Germline V lookup: CDR1 SEHNR, CDR2 FQNEAQ (reference sequence). Here the CDR3 reads CASSPQGVSGNTIYF. The CDR3 DNA reads as TGCGCCAGCAGCCCACAGGGAGTCTCTGGAAACACCATATATTTT.

The rearrangement links TRBV5-1 to TRBJ2-5; D remains unclear. This CDR3 comprises 13 residues. Germline CDR1 reads SGHRS; CDR2 reads YFSETQ. Deletions cut 4 bases from V and 6 bases from J, with 13 bases between. The CDR3: CASSPGPLQTQYF. The CDR3 nucleotides are TGCGCCAGCAGCCCCGGGCCGCTCCAGACCCAGTACTTC.

This chain links TRBV25-1 with TRBJ2-2; D unclear. The CDR3 covers 12 residues. Germline-derived CDR1 and CDR2 are MGHDK and SYGVNS. The V gene lost 6 bases and the J gene lost 3 bases, with 5 bases spanning the gap. CDR3 DNA sequence: TGTGCCAGCAGAGGGTACACCGGGGAGCTGTTTTTT. Its protein product is CASRGYTGELFF.

Turning to this clonotype: This may be a read error, as it is one base from a much larger clone. The CDR3 loop is CTIFGQGRDYGYTF. The CDR3 DNA follows: TGTACCATCTTCGGCCAGGGGCGCGACTATGGCTACACCTTC. The rearrangement joins TRBV10-3 to TRBJ1-2, with D perhaps matching TRBD1 (6 bases). Germline loops: CDR1 ENHRY, CDR2 SYGVKD. The length of the CDR3 is 14 residues.

V and J are TRBV5-1 and TRBJ1-1; D possibly corresponds to TRBD1 (6 bases). The CDR3 spans 16 residues. The germline V gene encodes CDR1 SGHRS and CDR2 YFSETQ. V dropped 1 base and J dropped 0 bases, with 13 bases sitting between them. The CDR3 spells CASSLRGNRVNTEAFF. CDR3 nucleotides: TGCGCCAGCAGCTTGCGGGGGAACAGGGTGAACACTGAAGCTTTCTTT. Combining the CDR3 with reference TRBV5-1 and TRBJ1-1 gives the whole variable domain KAGVTQTPRYLIKTRGQQVTLSCSPISGHRSVSWYQQTPGQGLQFLFEYFSETQRNKGNFPGRFSGRQFSNSRSEMNVSTLELGDSALYLCASSLRGNRVNTEAFFGQGTRLTVV.

V is TRBV4-2 and J is TRBJ1-4; no clear D gene. V shed 1 base and J shed 7 bases, with 16 bases lying between them. Germline lookup yields CDR1 LGHNA and CDR2 YNFKEQ. The CDR3 is made up of 16 amino acids. As DNA, the CDR3 is TGTGCCAGCAGCCAAGGATCCGGCGAGATAGGTGAAAAACTGTTTTTT. This sequence encodes CASSQGSGEIGEKLFF.

The chain combines TRBV7-9 with TRBJ1-5; D is unresolved. The CDR3 sequence is 12 residues long. V was cut by 4 bases and J by 5 bases, with 6 bases left in between. Per the germline V gene, CDR1 is SEHNR and CDR2 is FQNEAQ (reference sequence). For the CDR3, the DNA is TGTGCCAGCAGCTATGTGGATCAGCCCCAGCATTTT. Translating gives CASSYVDQPQHF.

This clonotype was counted a few times. The germline gene is not matched at one end of the junction; a read error may be the cause. The chain recombines TRBV7-3 with TRBJ2-1, with 12 bases identical to TRBD2. Germline lookup yields CDR1 SGHTA and CDR2 FQGTGA. The CDR3 totals 15 residues. CDR3 DNA: TGCGCCAGCAGCCCGACTAGCGGGAGTTACAATGAGCAGTTCTTC. Translating gives CASSPTSGSYNEQFF.

This clonotype was seen repeatedly, ten times or more. The rearrangement uses TRBV12-3 or TRBV12-4 and TRBJ1-3; unclear D gene. V shed 3 bases and J shed 3 bases, with 3 bases lying between them. The CDR3 has 12 residues. The CDR3 DNA reads TGTGCCAGCAGTTTTCGTGGAAACACCATATATTTT. Its protein product is CASSFRGNTIYF.

This clonotype has just a few counts. This chain links TRBV6-1 with TRBJ1-5; no firm D call. This CDR3 has 14 amino acids. V shed 6 bases and J shed 4 bases, with 13 bases lying between them. Germline values: CDR1 MNHNS, CDR2 SASEGT. CDR3 protein: CASRKGSGNQPQHF. The CDR3, as DNA: TGTGCCAGCAGGAAGGGCTCTGGAAATCAGCCCCAGCATTTT.

The chain is built from TRBV6-1 and TRBJ2-7, with D possibly being TRBD1 or TRBD2 (6 bases each). V dropped 1 base and J dropped 3 bases, with 13 bases sitting between them. CDR1 and CDR2 (germline): MNHNS, SASEGT. The CDR3 is 15 amino acids. The CDR3 here is CASSEEGEVGYEQYF. In DNA, the CDR3 is TGTGCCAGCAGTGAAGAGGGGGAGGTGGGCTACGAGCAGTACTTC.

This clonotype has only a few counts. The chain has TRBV5-1 and TRBJ1-1; a weak D match, TRBD1 (5 bases). CDR3 size: 12 residues. The V and J ends lost 0 bases and 7 bases respectively, with 7 bases between them. Germline V CDR1 and CDR2: SGHRS, YFSETQ. CDR3 amino acids: CASSLEGLEAFF. The CDR3 DNA is TGCGCCAGCAGCTTGGAGGGGCTTGAAGCTTTCTTT.

This chain links TRBV28 with TRBJ2-2; 9 nucleotides match TRBD2. Germline V CDR1 and CDR2: MDHEN, SYDVKM. V lost 6 bases to trimming and J lost 4 bases; unmatched junction nucleotides: 9. This CDR3 comprises 16 residues. The CDR3 spells CASRPSGNLGTGELFF. In DNA, the CDR3 is TGTGCCAGCAGACCTAGCGGGAACTTGGGCACCGGGGAGCTGTTTTTT.

This clonotype has more than one count but fewer than ten. A junction end diverges from the germline sequence, so it may reflect a read error. The rearrangement uses TRBV5-1 and TRBJ2-7; 9 nucleotides agree with TRBD2. The length of the CDR3 is 15 residues. Germline CDR1 SGHRS, CDR2 YFSETQ. The CDR3 loop reads CASSFRTSVTYEQYF. CDR3 nucleotide sequence: TGTGCCAGCAGCTTCAGGACTAGCGTAACCTACGAGCAGTACTTC.

The chain is built from TRBV15 and TRBJ1-4, with D perhaps matching TRBD1 (6 bases). CDR3 length: 14 residues. The V end was cut by 0 bases, the J end by 8 bases, with 10 bases between. CDR1 is LNHNV and CDR2 is YYDKDF in the germline V gene (reference sequence). The CDR3 reads CATSRDTGNEKLFF. DNA for the CDR3: TGTGCCACCAGCAGAGATACAGGGAACGAAAAACTGTTTTTT.

This clonotype was observed at least ten times. The V gene is TRBV6-1, the J gene TRBJ2-7; perhaps D is TRBD1 or TRBD2 (7 bases each). Germline CDR1 MNHNS, CDR2 SASEGT. The CDR3 is 14 residues long. Trimming stripped 7 bases from V and 3 bases from J, with 16 bases between. CDR3 coding DNA: TGTGCCAGCAAGGGCGGGGGACAGTACTACGAGCAGTACTTC. Translating it yields CASKGGGQYYEQYF.

This clonotype was seen repeatedly, ten times or more. V and J are TRBV11-1 and TRBJ1-1; D unclear. This CDR3 has 15 amino acids. Per germline, CDR1 SGHAT and CDR2 FQDESV (reference sequence). V dropped 2 bases and J dropped 0 bases, with 10 bases sitting between them. Here the CDR3 DNA reads TGTGCCAGCAGCTTATTCCCCACGGTGAACACTGAAGCTTTCTTT. This encodes CASSLFPTVNTEAFF.

The V and J genes are TRBV10-2 and TRBJ2-7; 7 nucleotides align to TRBD2. The germline V gene has CDR1 WSHSY and CDR2 SAAADI. CDR3 length equals 15 residues. The ends lost 3 bases at V and 0 bases at J; junction bases unmatched: 5. The CDR3 DNA reads TGCGCCAGCAGTGATATCGGGAGGATCTCCTACGAGCAGTACTTC. Translation gives CASSDIGRISYEQYF.

The chain uses TRBV19 and TRBJ2-3; a weak D match, TRBD1 (6 bases). The V and J ends lost 5 bases and 5 bases respectively, with 17 bases between them. From germline, CDR1 is LNHDA and CDR2 SQIVND (reference sequence). This CDR3 has 15 amino acids. The CDR3 DNA follows: TGTGCCAGTAGTCCCCGGGGACACTCGGGAGATACGCAGTATTTT. Its protein is CASSPRGHSGDTQYF.

This clonotype was seen at least ten times. This sequence joins TRBV12-3 or TRBV12-4 and TRBJ2-5, with 9 bases fitting TRBD1. The CDR3 runs 14 residues. J was trimmed by 7 bases and V by 5 bases; bases with no gene match: 8. The CDR3 protein is CASSTMGTGWTQYF. The CDR3 DNA reads TGTGCCAGCAGTACTATGGGGACAGGGTGGACCCAGTACTTC.

The CDR3 DNA reads as TGCAGTGCTAGAAGGACTAGCGGAGGGGGGGAGACCCAGTACTTC. Protein sequence: CSARRTSGGGETQYF. J is TRBJ2-5 and V is TRBV20-1; TRBD2 aligns across 10 bases. This CDR3 is built from 15 residues. Trimming at V came to 2 bases and at J to 5 bases, leaving 8 bases not matched to a gene. The germline CDR1 and CDR2 sequences are DFQATT and SNEGSKA (reference sequence).

In its sample, this clonotype was seen a few times. The rearrangement uses TRBV6-1 and TRBJ2-3; D is unclear. The CDR3 is 11 amino acids. Trimming cost V 2 bases and J 4 bases, with 1 base left between them. Per the germline V gene, CDR1 is MNHNS and CDR2 is SASEGT. Here the CDR3 reads CASSEPDTQYF. The DNA of the CDR3 is TGTGCCAGCAGTGAACCAGATACGCAGTATTTT.

This clonotype was picked up a small number of times. The J gene is TRBJ1-3, the V gene TRBV12-3 or TRBV12-4; D ambiguous. This CDR3 spans 13 amino acids. V gave up 6 bases and J gave up 4 bases, with 10 bases separating them. CDR3 residues: CASSPPEGNTIYF. Written as DNA, the CDR3 is TGTGCCAGCAGCCCCCCAGAAGGAAACACCATATATTTT.

On this clonotype: A read error may explain this, as a much larger clone is one base away. The J gene is TRBJ1-1, the V gene TRBV28; D might be TRBD1 (6 bases). Germline V CDR1 and CDR2: MDHEN, SYDVKM. This CDR3 has 14 amino acids. The CDR3 DNA is TGTGCCAGCCTTGAACAGGGATTGAACACTGAAGCTCTCTTT. This sequence encodes CASLEQGLNTEALF.

V is TRBV6-1 and J is TRBJ2-4; 11 bases agree with TRBD2. CDR3 length equals 17 residues. Germline V gene sequence: CDR1 MNHNS, CDR2 SASEGT. Trimming removed 6 bases from V and 4 bases from J; junction bases left unmatched: 11. The CDR3 DNA reads TGTGCCAGCAGATCCCACTTCGGGACTAGCGGAAAAAACATTCAGTACTTC. This gives the protein CASRSHFGTSGKNIQYF.

This clonotype came up a few times. The rearrangement uses TRBV2 and TRBJ1-5, with D possibly TRBD1 on 6 matching bases. CDR1 and CDR2 from the germline V gene are SNHLY and FYNNEI. V gave up 6 bases and J gave up 2 bases, with 17 bases separating them. The CDR3 has 16 amino acids. In nucleotides, the CDR3 is TGTGCCAGCAGCCCCCTGGGGGGGCGCGGCAATCAGCCCCAGCATTTT. It is translated as CASSPLGGRGNQPQHF.